This T cell receptor (beta chain) was recorded in a study of blood T cell repertoires in COVID-19 (dated by TCRdb to 2018 to 2020). Some background on the complete study: Samples from collaborators originated in the United States, Italy and Spain and spanned both the acute and convalescent phases of COVID-19. Sample metadata almost always included a de-identified subject ID, COVID-19 status, age in years and sex. The samples were drawn from two sources: the first 160 participants of the ongoing ImmuneRACE study, and 950 to 1,500 subjects contributed by 6 global collaborators. The material from the prospective study consisted of cDNA or gDNA derived from T cells, B-cell-depleted T cells, or PBMCs. Subjects who had been exposed to COVID-19, were actively infected with it, or had recovered from it provided the deeply sampled blood TCRbeta repertoires that made up the dataset. The repertoires were made available in a free public database intended to serve as a resource for research on the immune response to SARS-CoV-2. Where HLA class I and class II types were available, the types were taken from metadata supplied by the sample provider, not from assay-based typing.

One collaborating source in Seattle enrolled patients during active infection and followed them longitudinally through the course of disease. Collaborating institutions collected whole blood in K2EDTA tubes following their own protocols. Collaborator samples were shipped for TCRbeta analysis as frozen whole blood, isolated PBMCs, or DNA extracted from either sample type. Points the paper makes about the study in general: Clinical and demographic metadata were provided uncurated, with the amount varying by source and participant.

From the germline V gene, CDR1 is SGHTA and CDR2 is FQGTGA. Trimming takes 4 bases off V and 8 bases off J; junction bases not matched to a gene: 6. Inclusive of the bounding cysteine and phenylalanine, the CDR3 is 16 residues long. This entry keeps only the CDR3 DNA: 48 bases, framed from base 1. In the case of this clone: Its antigen is currently not known. One base away there is no much larger clone; base qualities are not given.

TCRbeta CDR3 regions were amplified from genomic DNA by means of the immunoSEQ Assay, a bias-controlled multiplex PCR. As for the original processing: The number of nucleated cells in each sample was estimated by amplification of reference gene primers within the assay. Sequence reads were collapsed and filtered to measure the absolute abundance of every unique TCRbeta CDR3 rearrangement. For each sample, productive Simpson clonality was calculated as the square root of Simpson's diversity index across productive rearrangements. Held by TCRdb, this immuneACCESS table contains in-frame sequences only and omits some clones. Under half of the omission traces to an unresolved V gene where checked; the cause of the rest is unknown. The DNA was the basis for D and trimming; V, J and clone size are from that table. The sample table contains roughly 300,000 clones; only one count was recorded for 65% to 85% of them. More than 1.2% of the sample is held by the ten biggest clonotypes.

Specimen: peripheral blood. This TCR was sampled from a human donor with COVID-19, enrolled during active disease. The donor label of this sample is uncertain. Recombination linked TRBV7-3 to TRBJ2-1; TRBD2 matches 15 bases in the middle. Read as DNA, the sequence is TGTGCCAGCAGCTCAGGGACTAGCGGGAGGTTCGATGAGCAGTTCTTC. This is translated as CASSSGTSGRFDEQFF.